The text below deals with one T cell receptor (beta chain). No antigen is known for it. Use of 60 Vbeta and 13 Jbeta primers characterized the PCR. Clones were sequenced by immunoSEQ multiplex PCR, and TCRdb holds only the in-frame ones, with some missing. The sample has some 130,000 clones, about four fifths seen once. These data originate in a study of cytomegalovirus exposure and HLA in healthy donors. Though nominally healthy at sampling, donors likely had unrecorded immune exposures. CDR1 is SGHNT, CDR2 YENEEA, per germline. V was trimmed by 5 bases and J by 2 bases, leaving 14 bases between them. The CDR3 spans 15 residues. Whole-study results and caveats: A later analysis found common viral pathogens apparently linked to several of the most significant clusters. According to a later analysis, most TCR beta chains associated with CMV appeared HLA-restricted.

This rearrangement joins TRBV11-3 to TRBJ2-3; D unclear. Sequencing used PBMCs. The sequence was collected from a man aged 30 to 45 in good health. The CDR3 DNA sequence: TGTGCCAGCAGCATCTTAGTCGCCTCCACAGATACGCAGTATTTT. It codes for CASSILVASTDTQYF.